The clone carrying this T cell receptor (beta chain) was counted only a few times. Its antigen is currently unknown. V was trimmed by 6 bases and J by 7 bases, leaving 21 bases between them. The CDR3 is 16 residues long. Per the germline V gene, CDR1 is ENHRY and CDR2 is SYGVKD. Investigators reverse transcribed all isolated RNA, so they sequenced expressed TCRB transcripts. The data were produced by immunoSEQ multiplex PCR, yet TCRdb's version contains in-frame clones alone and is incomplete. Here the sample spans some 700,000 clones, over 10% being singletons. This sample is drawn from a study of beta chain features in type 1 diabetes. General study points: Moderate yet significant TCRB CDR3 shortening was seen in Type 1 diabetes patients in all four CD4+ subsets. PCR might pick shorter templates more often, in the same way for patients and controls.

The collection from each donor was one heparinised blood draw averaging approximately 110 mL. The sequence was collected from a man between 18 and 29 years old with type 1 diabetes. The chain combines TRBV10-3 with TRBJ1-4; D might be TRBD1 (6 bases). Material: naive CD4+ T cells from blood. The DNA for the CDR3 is TGTGCCATCAGCGATTCAATCTCAGGGGAGAGTGAAAAACTGTTTTTT. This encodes CAISDSISGESEKLFF.